Listed here are 18 T cell receptor beta chains from one sample, sequenced in a study of T cells in Graves' hyperthyroidism and ophthalmopathy. The source material, RNA transcripts, was used to amplify TCR beta CDR3 regions. The HTBI primer set drove a first-round RT-PCR of the TCR CDR3. TCRdb reanalysed the multiplex PCR reads using MiXCR and keeps one entry per CDR3 protein. The data contain 650,000 to 800,000 distinct CDR3 sequences, 40% to 55% of them singletons. Sequencing was carried out using peripheral blood or thyroid tissue (not recorded which). The receptors shown here come from an adult man with Graves' disease, either hyperthyroidism or ophthalmopathy (not recorded which).

The chain recombines TRBV12-3 or TRBV12-4 with TRBJ1-6; D may be TRBD1 (6 bases). The length of the CDR3 is 14 residues. V was pared by 4 bases and J by 10 bases, with 14 bases between. The CDR3 bases are TGTGCCAGCAGTTACACACAGGGAGAATCACCCCTCCACTTT. Translating it yields CASSYTQGESPLHF.

The chain combines TRBV29-1 with TRBJ1-5, with TRBD1 identical over 9 bases. The CDR3 sequence is 13 residues long. The V gene end was trimmed by 8 bases and the J gene end by 0 bases; junction bases not matched to a gene: 2. CDR1 and CDR2 from the germline V gene are SQVTM and ANQGSEA. The DNA of the CDR3 is TGCAGCCGGACAGGGGATAGCAATCAGCCCCAGCATTTT. It specifies CSRTGDSNQPQHF.

This chain joins TRBV2 and TRBJ1-2, with D possibly matching TRBD1 (5 bases). Germline V gene data show CDR1 as SNHLY and CDR2 as FYNNEI. The ends were cut back, 0 bases at V and 3 bases at J, with 11 bases in the middle. The CDR3 runs to 15 residues. This CDR3 is CASSEAAGTDYGYTF. Written as DNA, the CDR3 is TGTGCCAGCAGTGAAGCGGCGGGGACGGACTATGGCTACACCTTC.

The sample holds a few counts of this clonotype. This chain joins TRBV20-1 and TRBJ1-1, with 7 bases fitting TRBD1. Germline assignment: CDR1 DFQATT and CDR2 SNEGSKA (reference sequence). The J segment lost 4 bases and the V segment lost 3 bases, leaving 8 bases of the junction unmatched. The CDR3 runs to 14 residues. The CDR3 loop is CSASEGGGFTEAFF. The DNA of the CDR3 is TGCAGTGCTAGTGAAGGGGGCGGTTTCACTGAAGCTTTCTTT.

The V gene is TRBV29-1, the J gene TRBJ1-1; D might be TRBD1 (5 bases). CDR3 length: 13 amino acids. Trimming stripped 0 bases from V and 6 bases from J, with 11 bases between. Germline lookup yields CDR1 SQVTM and CDR2 ANQGSEA. In DNA form, the CDR3 reads TGCAGCGTTGAAGATATAGGGGTCTCTGAAGCTTTCTTT. Its translation is CSVEDIGVSEAFF.

The chain employs TRBV20-1 and TRBJ1-2, with a tentative D call TRBD1 (5 bases). Germline CDR1 reads DFQATT; CDR2 reads SNEGSKA (reference sequence). CDR3 length equals 13 residues. Trimming pared 0 bases from V and 7 bases from J, leaving 12 bases between. CDR3 sequence: CSARDMGTSGYTF. The CDR3 DNA reads TGCAGTGCTAGAGATATGGGGACCTCTGGCTACACCTTC.

The sample holds a few counts of this clonotype. The rearrangement links TRBV24-1 to TRBJ1-1, with 10 bases that match TRBD1. V was pared by 7 bases and J by 5 bases, with 12 bases of the junction left unmatched. The CDR3 contains 16 residues. The germline CDR1 and CDR2 sequences are KGHDR and SFDVKD. The CDR3: CATRSPGTGDSTEAFF. Written as DNA, the CDR3 is TGTGCCACCAGGAGCCCCGGGACAGGGGATAGTACTGAAGCTTTCTTT.

J is TRBJ1-6 and V is TRBV7-9, with D perhaps matching TRBD1 (6 bases). V gave up 5 bases and J gave up 10 bases, with 15 bases separating them. Per the germline V gene, CDR1 is SEHNR and CDR2 is FQNEAQ (reference sequence). The CDR3 totals 14 residues. The CDR3 spells CASSLQGGSSPLHF. As DNA, the CDR3 is TGTGCCAGCAGCCTACAGGGCGGATCCTCACCCCTCCACTTT.

As to this clonotype: At one boundary the junction diverges from the germline segment, which might be a read error. V is TRBV14 and J is TRBJ1-2; 7 nucleotides line up with TRBD1. The germline gives CDR1 SGHDN, CDR2 FVKESK. The CDR3 runs 14 residues. CDR3 residues: CVSSQDQGGWGYTF. In DNA form, the CDR3 reads TGTGTCAGCAGCCAAGATCAAGGGGGCTGGGGCTACACCTTC.

CDR3 loop: CASSIAPGQGSEAFF. The CDR3 region has the DNA TGTGCCAGTAGTATAGCTCCGGGACAGGGCTCTGAAGCTTTCTTT. The chain links TRBV19 to TRBJ1-1; 9 bases match TRBD1. Germline trimming cut 1 base from V and 6 bases from J; bases unmatched to any gene: 6. The CDR3 has 15 amino acids. Germline loops: CDR1 LNHDA, CDR2 SQIVND (reference sequence).

This clonotype was observed a few times. The chain joins TRBV7-9 to TRBJ1-4, with D unresolved. The CDR3 contains 15 residues. With 2 bases removed from V and 4 bases from J, the gap between germline ends came to 11 bases. In germline, CDR1 is SEHNR, CDR2 FQNEAQ (reference sequence). The CDR3 region is CASSLTTSGNEKLFF. CDR3 sequence (DNA): TGTGCCAGCAGCTTAACGACTTCGGGTAATGAAAAACTGTTTTTT.

The chain is built from TRBV2 and TRBJ2-1, with D uncertain. V was trimmed by 0 bases and J by 5 bases, leaving 8 bases between them. The CDR3 extends over 14 amino acids. Germline assignment: CDR1 SNHLY and CDR2 FYNNEI. The CDR3 DNA reads TGTGCCAGCAGTGAAGCGGGGTCCCACAATGAGCAGTTCTTC. Amino acids: CASSEAGSHNEQFF.

The chain recombines TRBV29-1 with TRBJ1-1; D gene uncertain. V was trimmed by 6 bases and J by 5 bases, leaving 13 bases between them. This CDR3 is 12 amino acids long. Germline V CDR1 and CDR2: SQVTM, ANQGSEA. CDR3 DNA: TGCAGCGTGCTGCCCGAACGGACTGAAGCTTTCTTT. Protein: CSVLPERTEAFF.

The chain is built from TRBV7-2 and TRBJ2-5; TRBD2 matches at 8 bases. The CDR3 extends over 17 amino acids. Germline V gene sequence: CDR1 SGHTA, CDR2 FQGNSA. The V gene end was trimmed by 2 bases and the J gene end by 1 base; junction bases not matched to a gene: 9. Here the CDR3 reads CASSLTGTSHIQETQYF. For the CDR3, the DNA is TGTGCCAGCAGCTTAACGGGGACTAGTCACATCCAAGAGACCCAGTACTTC.

The chain recombines TRBV19 with TRBJ2-7; 8 bases are a match to TRBD2. The CDR3 is 18 residues long. Germline V CDR1 and CDR2: LNHDA, SQIVND (reference sequence). V shed 1 base and J 0 bases; nucleotides not matched to a gene: 11. CDR3: CASSIAGFSGTSSYEQYF. CDR3 nucleotides: TGTGCCAGTAGTATAGCAGGGTTTAGCGGGACGAGCTCCTACGAGCAGTACTTC.

This clonotype showed up many times. The rearrangement uses TRBV20-1 and TRBJ2-5, with TRBD1 matching 8 bases. With 5 bases clipped from V and 2 bases from J, the junction kept 7 bases outside the gene matches. CDR1 is DFQATT and CDR2 is SNEGSKA in the germline V gene (reference sequence). The CDR3 is made up of 14 amino acids. The chain's CDR3 is CSAAPGQEQETQYF. The DNA for the CDR3 is TGCAGTGCTGCGCCGGGACAGGAGCAAGAGACCCAGTACTTC.

This clonotype was found many times. This chain connects TRBV9 to TRBJ2-5; D uncertain. The V gene lost 4 bases and the J gene lost 4 bases, with 14 bases spanning the gap. Germline V CDR1 and CDR2: SGDLS, YYNGEE. The CDR3 extends over 14 amino acids. The CDR3: CASSPHEWGETQYF. CDR3 DNA: TGTGCCAGCAGCCCTCATGAGTGGGGAGAGACCCAGTACTTC.

This clonotype showed up just a few times. The J gene is TRBJ1-5, the V gene TRBV7-8; 10 nucleotides align to TRBD1. The V gene's germline CDR1 is SGHVS and CDR2 FQNEAQ. The CDR3 has 16 residues. V lost 6 bases, J lost 4 bases, and 9 bases stayed unmatched. CDR3 in DNA: TGTGCCAGCAGTGAAGACAGGGGGCTGTGGAATCAGCCCCAGCATTTT. Translated, it gives CASSEDRGLWNQPQHF.